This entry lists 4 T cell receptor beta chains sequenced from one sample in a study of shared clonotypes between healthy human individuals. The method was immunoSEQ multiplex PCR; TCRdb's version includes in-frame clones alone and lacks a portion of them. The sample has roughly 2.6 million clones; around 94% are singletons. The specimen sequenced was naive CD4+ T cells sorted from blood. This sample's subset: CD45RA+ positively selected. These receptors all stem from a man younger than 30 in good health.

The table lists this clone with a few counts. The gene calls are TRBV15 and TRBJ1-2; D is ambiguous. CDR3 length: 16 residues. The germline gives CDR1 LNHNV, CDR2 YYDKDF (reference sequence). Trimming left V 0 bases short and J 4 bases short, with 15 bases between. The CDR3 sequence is CATSRDRQDTVYGYTF. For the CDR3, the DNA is TGTGCCACCAGCAGAGATAGGCAGGATACGGTCTATGGCTACACCTTC.

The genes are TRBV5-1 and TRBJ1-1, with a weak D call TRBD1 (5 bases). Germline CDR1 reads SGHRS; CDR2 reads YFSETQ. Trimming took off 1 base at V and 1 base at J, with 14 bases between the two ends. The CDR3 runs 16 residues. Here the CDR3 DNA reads TGCGCCAGCAGCTTGCAGGGCCAGGGTGGGAACACTGAAGCTTTCTTT. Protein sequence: CASSLQGQGGNTEAFF.

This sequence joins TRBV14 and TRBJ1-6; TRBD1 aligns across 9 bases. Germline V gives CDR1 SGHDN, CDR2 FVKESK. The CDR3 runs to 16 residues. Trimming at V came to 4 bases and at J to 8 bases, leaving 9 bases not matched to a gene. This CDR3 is CASSLHTGTGYSPLHF. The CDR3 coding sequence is TGTGCCAGCAGCCTACATACCGGGACAGGGTATTCACCCCTCCACTTT.

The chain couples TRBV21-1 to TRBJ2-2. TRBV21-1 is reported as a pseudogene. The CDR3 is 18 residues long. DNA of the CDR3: TGTGCCAGCAGCACCCGAGGGGCAGAGAATACGAACACCGGGGAGCTGTTTTTT. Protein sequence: CASSTRGAENTNTGELFF.